A selection of T cell receptor beta chains follows, all from one sample in a study of breast tumors, draining lymph nodes, adjacent tissues. TCRdb re-called the multiplex PCR reads through MiXCR, storing one row per CDR3 protein. The profile shows 150,000 to 200,000 distinct CDR3 sequences, roughly 30% of them singletons. Sequenced: axillary lymph node tissue. The source of these receptors is a female donor with breast cancer. Some clones in this sample may be carry-over from other donors' samples. Both conserved end residues are part of each CDR3. The order of the fields is CDR3 protein, J gene, V gene.

CAASTRTGPNTEAFF TRBJ1-1 TRBV15
CASSLRTSGLSYEQYF TRBJ2-7 TRBV3-1
CASSRPGSTGNTIYF TRBJ1-3 TRBV5-8
CASRSGLASTDTQYF TRBJ2-3 TRBV5-5
CSASGVAEASF TRBJ1-1 TRBV20-1
CSARAGRSSYEQYF TRBJ2-7 TRBV20-1
CASSVLGAGGHEPYF TRBJ2-7 TRBV9
CASSLTGSNQPQHF TRBJ1-5 TRBV19
CASSLDGLHTGELFF TRBJ2-2 TRBV7-6
CASNVQGRSNQPQHF TRBJ1-5 TRBV2
CASSPDPSSYNEQFF TRBJ2-1 TRBV11-1
CASSYGGPNEQFF TRBJ2-1 TRBV6-2/TRBV6-3
CATSDFGWGNEQFF TRBJ2-1 TRBV24-1
CASSLLGTSYNEQFF TRBJ2-1 TRBV12-3/TRBV12-4
CASSPGQGTGGYTF TRBJ1-2 TRBV6-4
CSASEGIDYGYTF TRBJ1-2 TRBV20-1
CASSMGALGNSPLHF TRBJ1-6 TRBV5-1
CASSASGANTGELFF TRBJ2-2 TRBV9
CASSSDRGTSGGSHEQYF TRBJ2-7 TRBV7-6
CASSQGWQSNGQFF TRBJ2-1 TRBV3-1
CASRPHDKTEQFF TRBJ2-1 TRBV6-5
CASSVASTRGGVDQQFF TRBJ2-1 TRBV9
CASSFRWDQPQHF TRBJ1-5 TRBV28
CASIPPGHTGELFF TRBJ2-2 TRBV19
CASSTRDRGNYGYTF TRBJ1-2 TRBV9
CAIRTTGGSGANVLTF TRBJ2-6 TRBV10-3
CSLDGSSYNEQFF TRBJ2-1 TRBV29-1
CASSLLGAVKGDTQYF TRBJ2-3 TRBV7-2
CASSIRGGDPALDTQYF TRBJ2-3 TRBV19
CSAEIAGLGTDTQYF TRBJ2-3 TRBV20-1
CASSPQLAGEQYF TRBJ2-7 TRBV7-9
CASVGDSNQPQHF TRBJ1-5 TRBV2
CASTLGGGELFF TRBJ2-2 TRBV28
CASSLAAGVNSPLHF TRBJ1-6 TRBV7-9
CASSLRAYGYTF TRBJ1-2 TRBV6-7
CASSYWTDPNTEQFF TRBJ2-1 TRBV6-5
CASSLINSNQPQHF TRBJ1-5 TRBV12-3/TRBV12-4
CASSPRDSHQETQYF TRBJ2-5 TRBV5-4
CASSFGQAARVRQYF TRBJ2-7 TRBV5-6
CASTDPAGQYEQYF TRBJ2-7 TRBV12-3/TRBV12-4
CSASRRGGGALQETQYF TRBJ2-5 TRBV20-1
CASTPVGQGEGHGELFF TRBJ2-2 TRBV5-8
CASSIADSGARSNQPQHF TRBJ1-5 TRBV19
CASSLRRPGAHEQYF TRBJ2-7 TRBV5-8
CASNPDGGLPPYEQYF TRBJ2-7 TRBV6-6
CASSLFGTGGGSGNEQFF TRBJ2-1 TRBV5-1
CASSLEGPNTQYF TRBJ2-3 TRBV7-2
CASSPGLSNTEAFF TRBJ1-1 TRBV7-6
CASSDVGAHQPQHF TRBJ1-5 TRBV2
CAWDLAEGNEQFF TRBJ2-1 TRBV30
CASSPLPTVSNQPQHF TRBJ1-5 TRBV6-6
CASSLDKGGELFF TRBJ2-2 TRBV7-9
CASSHSNRGAYEQYF TRBJ2-7 TRBV6-5